The 9 T cell receptor beta chains listed next were all sequenced from one sample in a study of post-analysis software for immune sequencing data. The study's findings and limits: Patients used several TRBV segments, including TRBV5-6, TRBV5-1 and TRBV20-1, more often than controls.

Sequencing libraries made from TCR beta cDNA carried unique molecular identifiers. In TCRdb, the PCR reads were re-called with MiXCR into one record per CDR3 protein. The sample carries some 700,000 distinct CDR3 sequences, 59% recorded once. These TCRs' antigens remain unknown. Sequencing was done on a sample of blood. The receptor set was obtained from a girl aged 2-10 years with multiple sclerosis.

This chain joins TRBV4-2 and TRBJ2-3; D tentatively reads TRBD1 or TRBD2 (5 bases each). Germline V gives CDR1 LGHNA, CDR2 YNFKEQ. Trimming cost V 4 bases and J 0 bases, with 20 bases left between them. This CDR3 comprises 18 residues. CDR3 in amino acids: CASSLGGPGGASTDTQYF. CDR3 DNA sequence: TGTGCCAGCAGCCTTGGGGGACCAGGCGGCGCTAGCACAGATACGCAGTATTTT.

This clonotype was recorded a few times. This sequence joins TRBV9 and TRBJ2-3; D not resolved. The CDR3 extends over 16 amino acids. Germline V CDR1 and CDR2: SGDLS, YYNGEE. V shed 1 base and J shed 0 bases, with 12 bases lying between them. The CDR3 region is CASSVKDAGSTDTQYF. The CDR3 nucleotides are TGTGCCAGCAGCGTAAAAGACGCAGGCAGCACAGATACGCAGTATTTT.

The gene calls are TRBV6-2 or TRBV6-3 and TRBJ2-5; no reliable D call. The germline V gene encodes CDR1 MNHEY and CDR2 SVGEGT. This CDR3 region has 14 residues. V was shortened by 6 bases and J by 2 bases, with 13 bases between the two germline ends. The CDR3 nucleotides read TGTGCCAGCAGGTATGCCGGTTCTCAAGAGACCCAGTACTTC. Translating gives CASRYAGSQETQYF.

This chain connects TRBV18 to TRBJ1-1; D is possibly TRBD1 (5 bases). V shed 5 bases and J shed 4 bases, with 14 bases lying between them. Germline V CDR1 and CDR2: KGHSH, LQKENI. This CDR3 contains 14 residues. In DNA form, the CDR3 reads TGTGCCAGCTCAGATCAGGGTCAGGGCACTGAAGCTTTCTTT. Amino acids: CASSDQGQGTEAFF.

The table lists this clonotype with a few counts. J is TRBJ1-1 and V is TRBV29-1; D call uncertain. The CDR3 has 14 residues. Germline lookup yields CDR1 SQVTM and CDR2 ANQGSEA. V was pared by 2 bases and J by 4 bases, with 14 bases between. CDR3 sequence reads: CSVESEEEGTEAFF. The CDR3 DNA sequence: TGCAGCGTTGAATCGGAGGAGGAGGGCACTGAAGCTTTCTTT.

This chain uses TRBV20-1 with TRBJ2-1; D may be TRBD2 (7 bases). The CDR3 has 16 amino acids. Germline lookup yields CDR1 DFQATT and CDR2 SNEGSKA (reference sequence). V was trimmed by 1 base and J by 8 bases, leaving 21 bases between them. CDR3 nucleotide sequence: TGCAGTGCTAGAGTGGCGAGGGGGGGCGGATTCGATGAGCAGTTCTTC. This encodes CSARVARGGGFDEQFF.

This clonotype was observed a few times. The rearrangement links TRBV29-1 to TRBJ2-7, with D hard to call. The germline V and J ends were trimmed by 3 bases and 1 base, with 4 bases remaining between them. The V gene's germline CDR1 is SQVTM and CDR2 ANQGSEA. The CDR3 is made up of 11 amino acids. This chain's CDR3 is CSVEVSYEQYF. The CDR3 DNA follows: TGCAGCGTTGAGGTATCCTACGAGCAGTACTTC.

This chain uses TRBV3-1 with TRBJ2-7; a possible D gene is TRBD1 (6 bases). The J call may be in error: the DNA end matches TRBJ2-5 better. The CDR3 length is 18 residues. Germline CDR1 LGHDT, CDR2 YNNKEL (reference sequence). The CDR3 loop is CASSQEYGTGLTGETQYF. The CDR3 region has the DNA TGTGCCAGCAGCCAAGAGTATGGTACAGGGCTCACGGGGGAGACCCAGTACTTC.

This chain uses TRBV7-9 with TRBJ1-2, with TRBD1 as a possible D gene (6 bases). Trimming cost V 1 base and J 6 bases, with 15 bases left between them. There are 15 residues in the CDR3. The germline V gene has CDR1 SEHNR and CDR2 FQNEAQ (reference sequence). The CDR3 nucleotides read TGTGCCAGCAGCTTAGACGCGGGGGGCGCGAATGGCTACACCTTC. Protein: CASSLDAGGANGYTF.